The rows below give T cell receptor beta chains drawn from one sample of a study of blood T cell repertoires in COVID-19. Sequencing used immunoSEQ multiplex PCR; TCRdb keeps in-frame clones, though not all of them. The sample includes approximately 90,000 clones, 75% to 90% of them seen just once. The sequencing sample was made of peripheral blood. The receptor set was obtained from a man in his sixties with acute or convalescent COVID-19. CDR3s include the opening cysteine and the closing phenylalanine or tryptophan. Each record gives: V gene, clone size, D gene, J gene, CDR3 DNA, CDR3 protein. D genes are given only for firm matches. Some rows have no size entry. The others give once, few or many, or a class for an expanded clone.

>TRBV9|-|TRBD1|TRBJ2-3
TGTGCCAGCAGCGTAGGGACAGGGCAAGATACGCAGTATTTT
CASSVGTGQDTQYF
>TRBV3-1/TRBV3-2|-|-|TRBJ2-5
TGTGCCAGCAGCCCGGACTACGGGAGTGTAGTGGAGACCCAGTACTTC
CASSPDYGSVVETQYF
>TRBV27|-|TRBD2|TRBJ2-2
TGTGCCAGCAGTGTTCTAGCGGGAAACACCGGGGAGCTGTTTTTT
CASSVLAGNTGELFF
>TRBV11-2|-|TRBD1|TRBJ1-2
TGTGCCAGCAGGATTTCTACAGGGGGTAGCTATGGCTACACCTTC
CASRISTGGSYGYTF
>TRBV5-4|-|-|TRBJ2-3
TGTGCCAGCAGCTTGGTTGGCAGGGGCACAGATACGCAGTATTTT
CASSLVGRGTDTQYF
>TRBV2|-|-|TRBJ1-5
TGTGCCAGCAGTGAAACAGGGATGGTTCAGCCCCAGCATTTT
CASSETGMVQPQHF
>TRBV29-1|medium-sized|TRBD1|TRBJ1-2
TGCAGCGTCGAGATTCTGACAGGGGTAGGCTACACCTTC
CSVEILTGVGYTF
>TRBV20-1|-|TRBD2|TRBJ2-5
TGCAGTGCTAGTAGCGGGGGGGCTCAGACCCAGTACTTC
CSASSGGAQTQYF
>TRBV27|-|-|TRBJ1-4
TGTGCCAGCAGCGGCTCAGGGTTCTCAACTAATGAAAAACTGTTTTTT
CASSGSGFSTNEKLFF
>TRBV7-9|-|-|TRBJ1-2
TGTGCCAGCAGCCCTCTGGGGCAGGGGAACGATGGCTACACCTTC
CASSPLGQGNDGYTF
>TRBV2|-|TRBD1|TRBJ1-2
TGTGCCAGCAGTTCTAGACAGGGGCTGACTGGCTACACCTTC
CASSSRQGLTGYTF
>TRBV5-4|few|TRBD1|TRBJ1-2
TGTGCCAGCAGGGGACAGGGTAGCAGAAACTATGGCTACACCTTC
CASRGQGSRNYGYTF
>TRBV10-2|-|TRBD1|TRBJ1-2
TGCGCCAGCAGTCCGGTCGGACAGGGGAATGGCTACACCTTC
CASSPVGQGNGYTF
>TRBV30|-|-|TRBJ1-2
TGTGCCTGGAGTGGACCCACAGGGTATGGCTACACCTTC
CAWSGPTGYGYTF
>TRBV7-2|-|TRBD2|TRBJ2-1
TGTGCCAGCAGCTCACCGGGACTAGCAATCGTCAATGAGCAGTTCTTC
CASSSPGLAIVNEQFF
>TRBV5-1|-|-|TRBJ2-1
TGCGCCAGCAGCTTGGGAACTAGCTACAATGAGCAGTTCTTC
CASSLGTSYNEQFF
>TRBV29-1|-|TRBD1|TRBJ2-2
TGCAGCACCCGGGACAGCCTCACCGGGGAGCTGTTTTTT
CSTRDSLTGELFF
>TRBV7-7|-|-|TRBJ2-2
TGTGCCAGCAGCCCCCCTGACTATGACACCGGGGAGCTGTTTTTT
CASSPPDYDTGELFF
>TRBV20-1|-|-|TRBJ1-2
TGCAGTGCTAGTCTCGTAGGAGGCTATGGCTACACCTTC
CSASLVGGYGYTF
>TRBV3-1/TRBV3-2|-|-|TRBJ1-1
TGTGCCAGCGGCTCCGGGGGGGGTTTAAGGTACACTGAAGCTTTCTTT
CASGSGGGLRYTEAFF
>TRBV9|-|TRBD1|TRBJ1-6
TGTGCCAGCAGCAGACAGGGACCGAATTCACCCCTCCACTTT
CASSRQGPNSPLHF
>TRBV6-5|-|TRBD1|TRBJ2-7
TGTGCCAGCGGGACAGGGGCTAAATCGGGCGAGCAGTACTTC
CASGTGAKSGEQYF
>TRBV5-1|-|TRBD1|TRBJ2-2
TGCGCCAGCAGGGGACAGGGGTTCACCGGGGAGCTGTTTTTT
CASRGQGFTGELFF
>TRBV9|-|TRBD1|TRBJ2-6
TGTGCCAGCAGCATCACGGGACAGGGGGCAAGTGTCCTGACTTTC
CASSITGQGASVLTF
>TRBV12-3/TRBV12-4|-|-|TRBJ2-2
TGTGCCAGCAGTCCGAGTTACACCGGGGAGCTGTTTTTT
CASSPSYTGELFF
>TRBV10-1|-|-|TRBJ2-7
TGCGCCAGCAGTGATCCGAGCGACGGGGACTTTCCGTACGAGCAGTACTTC
CASSDPSDGDFPYEQYF
>TRBV5-1|-|TRBD1|TRBJ2-7
TGCGCCAGCAGTCCCACCGGGACAGAATACTACGAGCAGTACTTC
CASSPTGTEYYEQYF
>TRBV4-1|once|-|TRBJ1-3
TGCGCCAGCAGCCAAGGCGGGACCTTTAACACCATATATTTT
CASSQGGTFNTIYF
>TRBV30|-|-|TRBJ1-2
TGTGCCTGGAGTAACCCTAGTTTGTTGGTGAACTATGGCTACACCTTC
CAWSNPSLLVNYGYTF
>TRBV29-1|-|TRBD1|TRBJ1-1
TGCAGCGTTGACTGGGACAGTCCGAACACTGAAGCTTTCTTT
CSVDWDSPNTEAFF
>TRBV11-2|-|-|TRBJ2-5
TGTGCCAGCAGCTTAGGGAGTATCGGTAGGACCCAGTACTTC
CASSLGSIGRTQYF
>TRBV18|-|TRBD1|TRBJ1-1
TGTGCCAGCTCACCGTGGAGGGGGCAGGTCACTGAAGCTTTCTTT
CASSPWRGQVTEAFF
>TRBV5-4|-|-|TRBJ1-3
TGTGCCAGCAGCTTGGATCCAGGGAGGACTGGAAACACCATATATTTT
CASSLDPGRTGNTIYF
>TRBV29-1|-|-|TRBJ2-5
TGCAGCGTTGTCCCCCCCGCGGGGAGGCGAGAGACCCAGTACTTC
CSVVPPAGRRETQYF
>TRBV5-8|-|TRBD2|TRBJ2-1
TGTGCCAGCAGCTTGGGAGCCCTAGCGGGAGCGGATGAGCAGTTCTTC
CASSLGALAGADEQFF
>TRBV2|-|TRBD2|TRBJ2-1
TGTGCCAGCAGTGAACTGACTAGCGGGAGGGTATCCTACAATGAGCAGTTCTTC
CASSELTSGRVSYNEQFF
>TRBV29-1|-|-|TRBJ1-1
TGCAGCGCACGGGGGACGAACACTGAAGCTTTCTTT
CSARGTNTEAFF
>TRBV4-3|-|-|TRBJ1-1
TGCGCCAGCAGCCAAGAGATAGCTGAAGCTTTCTTT
CASSQEIAEAFF
>TRBV5-1|-|TRBD2|TRBJ2-1
TGCGCCAGCAGCAGCGCCGGGACTAGCGGGTCTGAGCAGTTCTTC
CASSSAGTSGSEQFF
>TRBV10-2|once|-|TRBJ2-7
TGCGCCAGCAGCCCCAACTTCTACGAGCAGTACTTC
CASSPNFYEQYF
>TRBV6-2/TRBV6-3|-|-|TRBJ2-3
TGTGCCAGCAGTTACTGGAGTCGGGATACGCAGTATTTT
CASSYWSRDTQYF
>TRBV9|-|TRBD1|TRBJ1-2
TGTGCCAGCAGCGTAGCCGGGACAGCCTATGGCTACACCTTC
CASSVAGTAYGYTF
>TRBV19|-|TRBD1|TRBJ1-5
TGTGCCAGTAGTATCGGACAGGGTGGGAAAGGCCCCCAGCATTTT
CASSIGQGGKGPQHF
>TRBV5-5|-|-|TRBJ1-3
TGTGCCAGCAGCTTGGTCCCGGGGGTCGTGGGCTCTGGAAACACCATATATTTT
CASSLVPGVVGSGNTIYF
>TRBV20-1|-|TRBD1|TRBJ2-5
TGCAGTGCTAGTGGTCTCACGACAGGGGACCGAGAGACCCAGTACTTC
CSASGLTTGDRETQYF
>TRBV5-6|once|TRBD1|TRBJ1-2
TGTGCCAGCAGCTTGCGTTCTTTAGGGGGCGGAGGCTACACCTTC
CASSLRSLGGGGYTF
>TRBV30|few|-|TRBJ1-6
TGTGCCTGGAGTGTACAGGGTAATTCACCCCTCCACTTT
CAWSVQGNSPLHF
>TRBV19|-|-|TRBJ1-1
TGTGCCAGTAGTTCGCGGGGTTTCACTGAAGCTTTCTTT
CASSSRGFTEAFF
>TRBV9|-|TRBD1|TRBJ2-5
TGTGCCAGCAGCCCCCGACAGGGGAGCGAGACCCAGTACTTC
CASSPRQGSETQYF
>TRBV6-6|few|TRBD1|TRBJ2-5
TGTGCCAGCAGTCCCACACAGGGGTACCAGTACTTC
CASSPTQGYQYF
>TRBV5-6|-|-|TRBJ1-3
TGTGCCAGCAGCTTCGAGGAGGCGGGAAACACCATATATTTT
CASSFEEAGNTIYF
>TRBV5-6|-|TRBD1|TRBJ1-2
TGTGCCAGCAGCTTCGACAGGGGCCATGGCTACACCTTC
CASSFDRGHGYTF
>TRBV5-6|-|TRBD1|TRBJ1-6
TGTGCCAGCAGCTGGGGGGACAGGAGCTCCTATAATTCACCCCTCCACTTT
CASSWGDRSSYNSPLHF